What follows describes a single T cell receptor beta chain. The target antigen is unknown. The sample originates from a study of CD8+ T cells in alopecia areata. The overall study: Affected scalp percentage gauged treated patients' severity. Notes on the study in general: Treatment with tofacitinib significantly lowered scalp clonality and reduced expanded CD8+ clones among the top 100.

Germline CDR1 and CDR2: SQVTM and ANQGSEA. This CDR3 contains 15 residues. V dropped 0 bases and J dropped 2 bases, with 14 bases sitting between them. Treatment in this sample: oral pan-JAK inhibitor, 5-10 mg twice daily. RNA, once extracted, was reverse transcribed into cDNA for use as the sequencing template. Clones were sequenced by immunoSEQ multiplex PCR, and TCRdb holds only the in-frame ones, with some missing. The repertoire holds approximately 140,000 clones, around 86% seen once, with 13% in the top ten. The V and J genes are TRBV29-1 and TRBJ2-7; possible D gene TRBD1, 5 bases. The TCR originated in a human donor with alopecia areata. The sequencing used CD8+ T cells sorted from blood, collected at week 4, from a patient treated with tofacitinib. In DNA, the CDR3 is TGCAGCGTTGAAGATCGCCAGGGTGTAACCTACGAGCAGTACTTC. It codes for CSVEDRQGVTYEQYF.